The text below deals with one TCR beta chain. The data stem from a study of blood T cells in healthy people across ages. A second PCR, run for roughly 7 to 11 cycles, used a sample-barcoded 5' primer plus a J-beta primer mix. TCRdb analysed the 5' RACE reads with MiXCR anew, one entry per CDR3 protein. The table records about 780,000 distinct CDR3 sequences, about 45% of them present only once. V was cut by 5 bases and J by 5 bases, with 16 bases left in between. CDR3 length equals 15 residues. Per the germline V gene, CDR1 is SGHTA and CDR2 is FQGTGA. Material for sequencing was blood. This TCR was recovered from a man older than 75 in good health. The V gene is TRBV7-3, the J gene TRBJ2-4; D not resolved. The CDR3 DNA sequence: TGTGCCAGCAGCCACGGGTCCGGTCCCCAAAACATTCAGTACTTC. It is translated as CASSHGSGPQNIQYF.